This T cell receptor (beta chain) came from a study of blood T cell repertoires in COVID-19 (dated by TCRdb to 2018 to 2021). Background on the whole study: The collaborator samples originated in the United States, Italy and Spain and spanned the acute and convalescent phases of COVID-19. The material from the prospective study consisted of cDNA or gDNA derived from T cells, B-cell-depleted T cells, or PBMCs. Deeply sampled blood TCRbeta repertoires from subjects exposed to, actively infected with, or recovered from COVID-19 were included in the dataset. The repertoires were released in a freely available public database intended as a resource for research on the immune response to SARS-CoV-2. The samples were drawn from two sources: the first 160 participants of the ongoing ImmuneRACE study, and 1,200 or so subjects contributed by 6 global collaborators. Sample metadata almost always included a de-identified subject ID, COVID-19 status, age in years and sex. Where available, HLA class I and class II types were taken from metadata supplied by the sample provider and were not determined by assay-based typing. The research as a whole found: How much clinical and demographic metadata was included differed by source and by participant, and the metadata was provided uncurated.

TCRbeta CDR3 regions were amplified from genomic DNA by means of the immunoSEQ Assay, a bias-controlled multiplex PCR. The source study handled its data this way. The number of nucleated cells in each sample was estimated from the amplification of reference gene primers within the assay. Sequence reads were collapsed and filtered to measure the absolute abundance of every unique TCRbeta CDR3 rearrangement. Productive Simpson clonality was computed per sample as the square root of Simpson's diversity index over productive rearrangements. TCRdb took over this immuneACCESS table, retaining in-frame rearrangements with V and J assigned. Such tables are incomplete; in checked studies, under half of the missing clones stem from an unresolved V gene, and the remainder is unexplained. V and J calls plus clone size are reproduced from that table; the DNA served to infer D and trimming. For this sample the table gives about 200,000 clones, of which roughly 85% were detected only once. About 3.8% of the sample rests with the top ten.

V and J are truncated by 6 bases and 4 bases respectively, leaving an intervening sequence of 15 bases. The CDR1 and CDR2 encoded by the germline V gene are SQVTM and ANQGSEA. The cysteine opens and the phenylalanine closes a CDR3 of 13 amino acids. Only CDR3 DNA is held: 39 bases, read in frame from base 1. Enrolling through a virtual design, the prospective study's participants ranged in age from roughly 18 to 95 years and lived across roughly 23 United States geographic areas. In the prospective study, cohorts were assigned on the basis of participant-reported clinical history obtained from a screening survey and a study questionnaire. Each participant in the prospective study had whole blood, serum and a nasopharyngeal or oropharyngeal swab collected by mobile phlebotomists. Over a 2-month period, participants in the prospective study had the option of providing additional blood draws and questionnaires. Blood samples from the prospective study were shipped frozen or at room temperature prior to DNA extraction.

Note on this clone: Its antigen is unknown. Per-nucleotide qualities are absent, and no much larger clonotype sits a single base away.

The clonotype originates from a woman in her forties with acute COVID-19. In this chain, TRBV29-1 is recombined with TRBJ1-2; 6 matching bases give a weak D call of TRBD1. The sequenced sample consisted of PBMCs or T cells enriched from blood (not recorded which). The CDR3 amino acid sequence is: CSVWTVDGYGYTF. In nucleotides, the sequence is TGCAGCGTATGGACAGTAGACGGCTATGGCTACACCTTC.